This T cell receptor (beta chain) appears in the sequencing data of a study of regulatory dendritic cells for organ transplantation. General observations from the study: Between individuals, the alloreactive memory CD8+ T cell pool differed considerably. Memory T cells were less diverse than naive, with memory CD8+ most oligoclonal.

Produced via immunoSEQ multiplex PCR; TCRdb's table is partial and in-frame only. The profile shows 35,000 to 45,000 clones, over 80% of them singletons. As regards this clone: No antigen is known for it.

The length of the CDR3 is 14 residues. Trimming removed 1 base from V and 1 base from J, with 7 bases in between. Germline loops: CDR1 MNHEY, CDR2 SVGAGI. This clonotype was obtained from a human donor in good health. The sequenced material came from naive CD8+ T cells from blood. Stated subset: CD45RA+ naive T cells. The gene calls are TRBV6-5 and TRBJ1-1; D gene unclear. The CDR3 loop reads CASSYFDGNTEAFF. The CDR3 DNA follows: TGTGCCAGCAGTTACTTTGACGGGAACACTGAAGCTTTCTTT.